This entry lists 20 T cell receptor beta chains sequenced from one sample in a study of shared clonotypes between healthy human individuals. The assay was immunoSEQ multiplex PCR, and TCRdb's table has in-frame clones only and misses some. The table includes more than 2,000,000 clones, more than 80% detected once. Sequenced input: naive CD4+ T cells sorted from blood. Sample subset: CD45RA+ positively selected. These receptors originate from a man aged 18 to 30 in good health.

The rearrangement joins TRBV5-4 to TRBJ2-3; the match to TRBD2 covers 10 bases. After removal of 0 bases from V and 0 bases from J, the junction contained 10 bases not matched to a gene. Germline-derived CDR1 and CDR2 are SGHNT and YYREEE (reference sequence). The CDR3 is 19 residues long. CDR3 nucleotides: TGTGCCAGCAGCTTGGGGGGACTAGCGAGCATTACTAGCACAGATACGCAGTATTTT. Amino acids: CASSLGGLASITSTDTQYF.

V usage is TRBV13 and J usage is TRBJ2-7; 8 nucleotides match TRBD2. Germline CDR1 and CDR2: PRHDT and FYEKMQ (reference sequence). The CDR3 totals 21 residues. With 5 bases clipped from V and 0 bases from J, the junction kept 24 bases outside the gene matches. The CDR3 region has the DNA TGTGCCAGCAGCCCACCTCCAGGACTAGCCTTAACAAGGTCGAGCTCCTACGAGCAGTACTTC. Translation: CASSPPPGLALTRSSSYEQYF. Using reference TRBV13 and TRBJ2-7 for the parts outside the CDR3, the full variable domain is AAGVIQSPRHLIKEKRETATLKCYPIPRHDTVYWYQQGPGQDPQFLISFYEKMQSDKGSIPDRFSAQQFSDYHSELNMSSLELGDSALYFCASSPPPGLALTRSSSYEQYFGPGTRLTVT.

This clone was seen once. Different DNA sequences within this sample yield the same CDR3. V and J are TRBV5-1 and TRBJ2-2; TRBD2 might be the D (6 bases). Germline V gives CDR1 SGHRS, CDR2 YFSETQ. The CDR3 is 12 residues long. Trimming pared 5 bases from V and 5 bases from J, leaving 7 bases between. CDR3 sequence: CASSGGTGELFF. The CDR3, as DNA: TGCGCCAGCAGTGGGGGGACCGGGGAGCTGTTTTTT.

Details on this clone: The same CDR3 also results from other DNA sequences found in this sample. The V gene is TRBV9, the J gene TRBJ2-7; no definite D call. The CDR3 has 10 residues. Germline assignment: CDR1 SGDLS and CDR2 YYNGEE. V was cut by 1 base and J by 7 bases, with 3 bases left in between. The DNA of the CDR3 is TGTGCCAGCAGCGTAAGAGAGCAGTACTTC. This sequence encodes CASSVREQYF.

Remarks on this clone: This sample includes further DNA sequences coding for the same CDR3. The rearrangement joins TRBV30 to TRBJ1-1; no firm D call. The CDR3 has 12 residues. CDR1 is GTSNPN, CDR2 SVGIG, per germline (reference sequence). Trimming cost V 2 bases and J 0 bases, with 4 bases left between them. The CDR3 nucleotides read TGTGCCTGGAGTATATTGAACACTGAAGCTTTCTTT. It encodes CAWSILNTEAFF.

This chain connects TRBV10-3 to TRBJ1-2, with a weak D call TRBD1 (6 bases). V lost 10 bases, J lost 4 bases, and 13 bases lay in between. In germline, CDR1 is ENHRY, CDR2 SYGVKD. There are 12 residues in the CDR3. CDR3 DNA: TGTGCCACCCTGACAGGTTCCTATGGCTACACCTTC. Protein product: CATLTGSYGYTF.

This clone was observed a handful of times. This chain uses TRBV4-1 with TRBJ1-1; D is perhaps TRBD1 (6 bases). This CDR3 region has 14 residues. The germline gives CDR1 MGHRA, CDR2 YSYEKL. V lost 4 bases, J lost 0 bases, and 9 bases lay in between. The CDR3 DNA reads as TGCGCCAGCAGCCGACAGGTACTGAACACTGAAGCTTTCTTT. It encodes CASSRQVLNTEAFF.

The chain recombines TRBV18 with TRBJ1-4, with D tentatively TRBD1 (6 bases). Germline-derived CDR1 and CDR2 are KGHSH and LQKENI. With 4 bases removed from V and 5 bases from J, the gap between germline ends came to 17 bases. The CDR3 totals 16 residues. CDR3 sequence: CASSLGGGPANEKLFF. The CDR3 bases are TGTGCCAGCTCACTAGGCGGGGGGCCAGCGAATGAAAAACTGTTTTTT.

This rearrangement joins TRBV6-5 to TRBJ1-1; D is ambiguous. CDR1 MNHEY and CDR2 SVGAGI come from the germline V gene. This CDR3 spans 16 amino acids. V dropped 4 bases and J dropped 4 bases, with 19 bases sitting between them. CDR3 protein: CASSLAFSRTGTEAFF. In DNA form, the CDR3 reads TGTGCCAGCAGTTTGGCCTTTTCGAGAACGGGCACTGAAGCTTTCTTT.

The chain recombines TRBV11-2 with TRBJ2-2; D remains unclear. CDR3 length: 15 residues. CDR1 SGHAT and CDR2 FQNNGV come from the germline V gene. V was clipped by 5 bases and J by 0 bases, with 10 bases between them. The CDR3 DNA sequence: TGTGCCAGCAGCCCAACACCATCGAACACCGGGGAGCTGTTTTTT. The encoded protein is CASSPTPSNTGELFF.

The chain links TRBV10-3 to TRBJ2-2, with TRBD2 as a possible D gene (5 bases). The germline CDR1 and CDR2 sequences are ENHRY and SYGVKD. V gave up 1 base and J gave up 2 bases, with 11 bases separating them. The CDR3 covers 16 residues. CDR3 sequence reads: CAISEWRNSNTGELFF. CDR3 bases: TGTGCCATCAGTGAGTGGAGGAACTCCAACACCGGGGAGCTGTTTTTT.

The rearrangement links TRBV7-2 to TRBJ1-2; D is ambiguous. This CDR3 is 11 amino acids long. Germline CDR1 and CDR2: SGHTA and FQGNSA. Between the trimmed V and J ends, which lost 5 bases and 8 bases, there was a span of 9 bases. The CDR3 DNA follows: TGTGCCAGCAGCCGATCGGTGGGCTACACCTTC. This codes for CASSRSVGYTF. The whole variable domain, filled in from reference TRBV7-2 and TRBJ1-2, reads GAGVSQSPSNKVTEKGKDVELRCDPISGHTALYWYRQSLGQGLEFLIYFQGNSAPDKSGLPSDRFSAERTGGSVSTLTIQRTQQEDSAVYLCASSRSVGYTFGSGTRLTVV.

The J gene is TRBJ1-1, the V gene TRBV18; a weak D match, TRBD1 (6 bases). CDR1 is KGHSH and CDR2 is LQKENI in the germline V gene. The CDR3 is made up of 12 amino acids. V lost 2 bases to trimming and J lost 11 bases, with 12 bases between them. This chain's CDR3 is CASSPNRDGAFF. The CDR3 DNA sequence: TGTGCCAGCTCACCAAACAGGGACGGGGCTTTCTTT.

The chain couples TRBV19 to TRBJ2-2; D is uncertain. The CDR3 is 15 amino acids. Per the germline V gene, CDR1 is LNHDA and CDR2 is SQIVND (reference sequence). The ends were cut back, 1 base at V and 6 bases at J, with 12 bases in the middle. This chain's CDR3 is CASSIGLSTPGELFF. The CDR3 DNA reads TGTGCCAGTAGTATAGGATTGTCAACGCCCGGGGAGCTGTTTTTT.

This clone was recorded once. The chain combines TRBV5-5 with TRBJ2-3; D call uncertain. Per germline, CDR1 SGHKS and CDR2 YYEKEE (reference sequence). Trimming took 4 bases from V and 12 from J, leaving 21 bases between them. The CDR3 runs to 14 residues. This CDR3 reads CASSPPNTSGYQYF. CDR3 DNA sequence: TGTGCCAGCAGCCCCCCCAACACCTCTGGGTACCAGTATTTT. The entire variable domain, with the rest obtained from reference TRBV5-5 and TRBJ2-3, is as follows: DAGVTQSPTHLIKTRGQQVTLRCSPISGHKSVSWYQQVLGQGPQFIFQYYEKEERGRGNFPDRFSARQFPNYSSELNVNALLLGDSALYLCASSPPNTSGYQYFGPGTRLTVL.

The chain uses TRBV27 and TRBJ1-5; D possibly corresponds to TRBD1 (6 bases). Trimming pared 5 bases from V and 0 bases from J, leaving 11 bases between. In germline, CDR1 is MNHEY, CDR2 SMNVEV (reference sequence). The CDR3 loop spans 15 amino acids. This chain's CDR3 is CASSPQGFSNQPQHF. In nucleotides, the CDR3 is TGTGCCAGCAGTCCACAGGGCTTTAGCAATCAGCCCCAGCATTTT.

The V call is TRBV18, the J call TRBJ2-2, with D tentatively TRBD1 (5 bases). Germline values: CDR1 KGHSH, CDR2 LQKENI. Trimming removed 8 bases at V and 4 bases at J, with 14 bases between. This CDR3 contains 14 residues. The CDR3 DNA sequence: TGTGCCAGCAAAGAAAGAACAGGCACCGGGGAGCTGTTTTTT. Its protein is CASKERTGTGELFF. The full variable domain, rest sourced from reference TRBV18 and TRBJ2-2, is NAGVMQNPRHLVRRRGQEARLRCSPMKGHSHVYWYRQLPEEGLKFMVYLQKENIIDESGMPKERFSAEFPKEGPSILRIQQVVRGDSAAYFCASKERTGTGELFFGEGSRLTVL.

This clone is a singleton in its sample. The V gene is TRBV4-1, the J gene TRBJ2-1, with 9 bases aligning to TRBD1. CDR1 is MGHRA and CDR2 is YSYEKL in the germline V gene. The CDR3 is 16 residues long. V lost 3 bases, J lost 2 bases, and 5 bases stayed unmatched. CDR3 sequence reads: CASSQVTGGTYNEQFF. The CDR3 DNA reads as TGCGCCAGCAGCCAGGTAACAGGGGGCACCTACAATGAGCAGTTCTTC.

This chain joins TRBV4-3 and TRBJ2-5; 13 nucleotides line up with TRBD2. The last part of the DNA fits TRBJ2-7 better; the J call may be wrong. This CDR3 is built from 16 residues. Germline CDR1 LGHNA, CDR2 YSLEER. The CDR3 nucleotides read TGCGCCAGCAGCCACCGGACTAGCGGGAGAACTTACGAGCAGTACTTC. This codes for CASSHRTSGRTYEQYF.

The J gene is TRBJ2-7, the V gene TRBV29-1; the D gene could be TRBD1 or TRBD2 (5 bases each). Germline CDR1 is SQVTM and CDR2 is ANQGSEA. The CDR3 consists of 13 residues. V lost 0 bases, J lost 2 bases, and 8 bases lay in between. The CDR3 DNA is TGCAGCGTTGAAGACCGGGGCGCCTACGAGCAGTACTTC. Its protein is CSVEDRGAYEQYF.